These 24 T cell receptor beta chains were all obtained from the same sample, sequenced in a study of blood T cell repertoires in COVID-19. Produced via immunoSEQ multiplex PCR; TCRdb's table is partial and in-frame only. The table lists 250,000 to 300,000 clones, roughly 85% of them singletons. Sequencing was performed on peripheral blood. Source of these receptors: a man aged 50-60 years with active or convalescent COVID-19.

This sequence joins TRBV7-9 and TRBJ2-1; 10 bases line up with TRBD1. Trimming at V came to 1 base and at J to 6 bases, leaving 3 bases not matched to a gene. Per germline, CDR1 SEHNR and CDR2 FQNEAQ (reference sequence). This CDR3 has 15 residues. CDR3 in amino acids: CASSLEGQGPNEQFF. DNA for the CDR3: TGTGCCAGCAGCTTAGAGGGACAGGGGCCCAATGAGCAGTTCTTC.

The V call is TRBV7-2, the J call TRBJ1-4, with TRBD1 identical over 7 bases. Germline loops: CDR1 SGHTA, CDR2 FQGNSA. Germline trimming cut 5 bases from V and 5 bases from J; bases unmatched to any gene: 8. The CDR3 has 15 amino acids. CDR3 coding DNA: TGTGCCAGCAGCCAGGGGGGACAGATAAATGAAAAACTGTTTTTT. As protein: CASSQGGQINEKLFF.

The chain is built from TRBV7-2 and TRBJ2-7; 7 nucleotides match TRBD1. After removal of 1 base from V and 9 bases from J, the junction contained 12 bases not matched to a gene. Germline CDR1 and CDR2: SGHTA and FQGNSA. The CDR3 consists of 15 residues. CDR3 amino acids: CASSLEFDRATVQYF. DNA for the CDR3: TGTGCCAGCAGCTTAGAATTCGACAGGGCAACGGTGCAGTACTTC.

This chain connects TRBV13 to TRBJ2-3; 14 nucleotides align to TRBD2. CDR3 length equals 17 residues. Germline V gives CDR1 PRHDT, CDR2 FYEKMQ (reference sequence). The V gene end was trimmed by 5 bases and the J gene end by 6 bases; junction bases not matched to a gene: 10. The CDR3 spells CASSPRLAGGPVDTQYF. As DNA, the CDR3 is TGTGCCAGCAGCCCCAGACTAGCGGGAGGGCCGGTGGATACGCAGTATTTT.

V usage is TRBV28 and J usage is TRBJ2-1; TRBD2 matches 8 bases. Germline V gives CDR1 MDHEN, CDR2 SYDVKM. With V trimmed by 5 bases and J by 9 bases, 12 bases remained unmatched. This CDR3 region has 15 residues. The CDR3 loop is CASSTPGLGLFEQFF. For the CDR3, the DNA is TGTGCCAGCAGTACTCCGGGACTAGGATTATTTGAGCAGTTCTTC. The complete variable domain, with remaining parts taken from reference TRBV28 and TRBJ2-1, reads DVKVTQSSRYLVKRTGEKVFLECVQDMDHENMFWYRQDPGLGLRLIYFSYDVKMKEKGDIPEGYSVSREKKERFSLILESASTNQTSMYLCASSTPGLGLFEQFFGPGTRLTVL.

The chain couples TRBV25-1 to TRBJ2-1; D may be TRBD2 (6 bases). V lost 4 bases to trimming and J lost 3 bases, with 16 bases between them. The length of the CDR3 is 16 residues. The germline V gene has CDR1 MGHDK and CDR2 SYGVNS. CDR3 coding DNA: TGTGCCAGCAGTGCCCCGGGTGGGACTCACTACAATGAGCAGTTCTTC. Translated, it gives CASSAPGGTHYNEQFF. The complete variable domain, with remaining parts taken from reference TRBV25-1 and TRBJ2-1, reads EADIYQTPRYLVIGTGKKITLECSQTMGHDKMYWYQQDPGMELHLIHYSYGVNSTEKGDLSSESTVSRIRTEHFPLTLESARPSHTSQYLCASSAPGGTHYNEQFFGPGTRLTVL.

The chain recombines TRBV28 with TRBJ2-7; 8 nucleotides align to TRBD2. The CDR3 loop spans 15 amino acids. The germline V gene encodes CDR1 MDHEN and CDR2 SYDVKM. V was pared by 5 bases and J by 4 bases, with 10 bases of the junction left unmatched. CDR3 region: CASSPSPSGGYEQYF. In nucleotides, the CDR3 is TGTGCCAGCAGTCCCTCACCGAGCGGGGGTTACGAGCAGTACTTC.

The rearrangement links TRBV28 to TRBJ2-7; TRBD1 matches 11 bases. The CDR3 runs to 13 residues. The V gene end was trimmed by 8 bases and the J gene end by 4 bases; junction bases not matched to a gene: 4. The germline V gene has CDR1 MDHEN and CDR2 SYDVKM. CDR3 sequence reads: CASRTGGLYEQYF. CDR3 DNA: TGTGCCAGCCGGACAGGGGGCCTATACGAGCAGTACTTC.

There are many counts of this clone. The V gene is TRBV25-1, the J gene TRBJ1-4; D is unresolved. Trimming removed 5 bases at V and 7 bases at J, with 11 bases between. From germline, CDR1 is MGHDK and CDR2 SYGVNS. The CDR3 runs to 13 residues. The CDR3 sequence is CASSSLRAEKLFF. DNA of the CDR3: TGTGCCAGCAGTAGCCTGAGGGCTGAAAAACTGTTTTTT.

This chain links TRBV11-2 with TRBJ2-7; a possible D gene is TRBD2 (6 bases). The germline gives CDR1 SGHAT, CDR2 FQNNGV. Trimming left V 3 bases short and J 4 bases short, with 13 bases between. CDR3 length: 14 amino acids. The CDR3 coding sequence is TGTGCCAGCAGCTTGCGGGGTTTAATTTACGAGCAGTACTTC. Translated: CASSLRGLIYEQYF.

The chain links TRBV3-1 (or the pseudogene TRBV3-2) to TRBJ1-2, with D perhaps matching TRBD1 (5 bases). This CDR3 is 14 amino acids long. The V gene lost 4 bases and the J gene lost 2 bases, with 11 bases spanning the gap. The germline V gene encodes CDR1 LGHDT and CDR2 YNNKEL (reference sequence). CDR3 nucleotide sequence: TGTGCCAGCAGCCTCGGCCGGGGGAACTATGGCTACACCTTC. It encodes CASSLGRGNYGYTF.

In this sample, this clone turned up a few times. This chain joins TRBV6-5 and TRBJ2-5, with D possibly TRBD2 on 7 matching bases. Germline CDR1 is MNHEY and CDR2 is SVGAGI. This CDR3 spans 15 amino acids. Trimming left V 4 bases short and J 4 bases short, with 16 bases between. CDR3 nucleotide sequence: TGTGCCAGCAGTTCGGGGGCGGGGGCGGTAGAGACCCAGTACTTC. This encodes CASSSGAGAVETQYF.

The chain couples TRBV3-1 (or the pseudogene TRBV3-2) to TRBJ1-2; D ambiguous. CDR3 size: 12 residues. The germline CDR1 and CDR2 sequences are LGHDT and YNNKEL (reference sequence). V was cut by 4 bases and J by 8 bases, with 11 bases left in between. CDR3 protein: CASSPRGRGYTF. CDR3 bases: TGTGCCAGCAGCCCCCGGGGTCGGGGCTACACCTTC.

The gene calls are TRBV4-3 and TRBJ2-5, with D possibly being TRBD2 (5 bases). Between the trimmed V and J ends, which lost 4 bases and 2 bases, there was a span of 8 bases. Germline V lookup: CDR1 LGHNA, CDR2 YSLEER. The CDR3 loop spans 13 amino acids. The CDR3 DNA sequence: TGCGCCAGCAGCCCGCGCGGGCAAGAGACCCAGTACTTC. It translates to CASSPRGQETQYF.

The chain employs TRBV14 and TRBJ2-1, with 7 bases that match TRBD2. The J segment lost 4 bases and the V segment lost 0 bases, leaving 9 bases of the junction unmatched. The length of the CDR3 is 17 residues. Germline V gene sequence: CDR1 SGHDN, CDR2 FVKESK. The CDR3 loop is CASSQDYGLAVYNEQFF. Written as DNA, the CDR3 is TGTGCCAGCAGCCAAGATTACGGGCTAGCGGTTTACAATGAGCAGTTCTTC.

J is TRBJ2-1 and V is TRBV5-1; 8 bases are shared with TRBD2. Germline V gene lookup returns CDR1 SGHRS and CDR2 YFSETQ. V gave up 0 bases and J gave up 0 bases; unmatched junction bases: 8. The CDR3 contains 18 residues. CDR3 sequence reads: CASSLDPSGLSSYNEQFF. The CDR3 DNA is TGCGCCAGCAGCTTGGACCCTAGCGGGCTAAGCTCCTACAATGAGCAGTTCTTC.

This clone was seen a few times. The CDR3 nucleotides are TGTGCCAGCAGCTTGCAAGGGACTAGCGGGAGAGGGGAGCAGTACTTC. Translating it yields CASSLQGTSGRGEQYF. V and J are TRBV5-4 and TRBJ2-7; TRBD2 aligns across 14 bases. CDR1 SGHNT and CDR2 YYREEE come from the germline V gene (reference sequence). This CDR3 region has 16 residues. The junction had 7 bases not matched to a gene; V was cut back by 1 base and J by 7 bases.

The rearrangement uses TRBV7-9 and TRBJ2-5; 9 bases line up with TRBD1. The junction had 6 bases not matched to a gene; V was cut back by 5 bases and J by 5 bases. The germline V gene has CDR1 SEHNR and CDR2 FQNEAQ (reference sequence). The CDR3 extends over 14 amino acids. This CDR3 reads CASSISGQGETQYF. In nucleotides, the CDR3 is TGTGCCAGCAGCATTAGCGGACAGGGGGAGACCCAGTACTTC.

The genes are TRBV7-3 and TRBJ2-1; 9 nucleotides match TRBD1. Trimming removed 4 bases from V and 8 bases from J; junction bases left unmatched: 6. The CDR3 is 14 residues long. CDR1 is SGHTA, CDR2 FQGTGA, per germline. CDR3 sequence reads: CASSYTGGKDEQFF. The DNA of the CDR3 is TGTGCCAGCAGCTATACAGGGGGCAAGGATGAGCAGTTCTTC.

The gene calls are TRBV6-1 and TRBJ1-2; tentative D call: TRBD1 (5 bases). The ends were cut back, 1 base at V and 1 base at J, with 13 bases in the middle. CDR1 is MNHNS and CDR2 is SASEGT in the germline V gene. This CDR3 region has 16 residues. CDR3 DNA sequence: TGTGCCAGCAGTGAAGTCCCGGGGGGTAGTAACTATGGCTACACCTTC. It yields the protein CASSEVPGGSNYGYTF.

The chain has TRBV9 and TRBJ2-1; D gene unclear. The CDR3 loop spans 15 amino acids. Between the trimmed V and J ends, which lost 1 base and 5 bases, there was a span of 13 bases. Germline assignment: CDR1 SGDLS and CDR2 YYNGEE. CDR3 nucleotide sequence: TGTGCCAGCAGCGTATTCGCGGCCACCCACAATGAGCAGTTCTTC. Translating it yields CASSVFAATHNEQFF.

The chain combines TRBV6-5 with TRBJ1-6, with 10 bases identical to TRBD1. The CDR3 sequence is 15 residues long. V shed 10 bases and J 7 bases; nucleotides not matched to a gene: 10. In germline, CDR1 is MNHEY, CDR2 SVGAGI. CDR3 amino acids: CATPPGTGVNSPLHF. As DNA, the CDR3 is TGTGCCACTCCCCCCGGGACAGGGGTCAATTCACCCCTCCACTTT.

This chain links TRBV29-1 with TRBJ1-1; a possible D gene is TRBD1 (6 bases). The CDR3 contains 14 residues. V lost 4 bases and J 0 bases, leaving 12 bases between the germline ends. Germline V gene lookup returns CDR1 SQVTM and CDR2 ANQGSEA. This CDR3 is CSVGTARVNTEAFF. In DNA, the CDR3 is TGCAGCGTTGGGACAGCGCGGGTGAACACTGAAGCTTTCTTT.

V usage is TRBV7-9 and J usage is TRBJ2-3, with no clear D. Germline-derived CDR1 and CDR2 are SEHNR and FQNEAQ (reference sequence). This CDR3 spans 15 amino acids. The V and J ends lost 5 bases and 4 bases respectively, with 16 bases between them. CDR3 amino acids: CASSGTDRSADTQYF. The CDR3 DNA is TGTGCCAGCAGCGGTACAGACCGATCGGCAGATACGCAGTATTTT.